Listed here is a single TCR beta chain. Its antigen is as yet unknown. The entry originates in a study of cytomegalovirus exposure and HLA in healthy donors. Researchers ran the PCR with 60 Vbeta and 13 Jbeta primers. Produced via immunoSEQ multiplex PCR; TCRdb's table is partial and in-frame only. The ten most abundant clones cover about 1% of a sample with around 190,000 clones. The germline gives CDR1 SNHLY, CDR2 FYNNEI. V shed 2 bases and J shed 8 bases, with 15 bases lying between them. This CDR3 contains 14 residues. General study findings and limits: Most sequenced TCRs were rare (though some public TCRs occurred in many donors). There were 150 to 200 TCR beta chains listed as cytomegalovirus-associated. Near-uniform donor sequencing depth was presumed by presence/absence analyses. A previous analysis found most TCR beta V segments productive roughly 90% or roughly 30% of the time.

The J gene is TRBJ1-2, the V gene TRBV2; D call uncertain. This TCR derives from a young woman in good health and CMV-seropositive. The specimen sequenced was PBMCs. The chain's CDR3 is CASSESSYSPGYTF. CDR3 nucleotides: TGTGCCAGCAGTGAATCATCGTACAGTCCAGGCTACACCTTC.